The 21 T cell receptor beta chains given below trace back to one sample, sequenced in a study of technical replicates of blood from a handful of donors (dated by TCRdb to 2017 to 2019). The library was built by means of the immunoSEQ multiplex PCR assay. TCRdb obtained this table from immuneACCESS and retained in-frame rearrangements with V and J assigned. These tables miss some clones; where compared with another copy, unresolved V genes account for less than half of the shortfall, and the remainder is unexplained. In all, the sample holds 95,000 to 100,000 clones, and approximately 96% of those were seen once. The ten largest clones add up to 0.2% to 0.25% of the sample. The sequencing sample was made of T cells isolated from PBMCs. Receptors were obtained from a human donor in good health.

V and J are TRBV28 and TRBJ2-2; D is possibly TRBD2 (6 bases). Trimming cost V 6 bases and J 6 bases, with 11 bases left between them. The germline CDR1 and CDR2 sequences are MDHEN and SYDVKM. The CDR3 extends over 13 amino acids. The CDR3 region is CASRMSGAGELFF. CDR3 DNA sequence: TGTGCCAGCAGGATGTCGGGGGCCGGGGAGCTGTTTTTT. The full variable domain, its missing parts supplied by reference TRBV28 and TRBJ2-2, is DVKVTQSSRYLVKRTGEKVFLECVQDMDHENMFWYRQDPGLGLRLIYFSYDVKMKEKGDIPEGYSVSREKKERFSLILESASTNQTSMYLCASRMSGAGELFFGEGSRLTVL.

This chain uses TRBV30 with TRBJ1-2; D might be TRBD1 (6 bases). The CDR3 runs to 14 residues. Trimming took 0 bases from V and 6 from J, leaving 14 bases between them. Per the germline V gene, CDR1 is GTSNPN and CDR2 is SVGIG (reference sequence). CDR3 sequence reads: CAWSVRHRVNGYTF. Written as DNA, the CDR3 is TGTGCCTGGAGTGTTCGCCACAGGGTTAATGGCTACACCTTC.

The chain employs TRBV9 and TRBJ2-7; 7 bases are a match to TRBD1. Unmatched junction bases numbered 12, after V lost 1 base and J lost 5 bases. Per germline, CDR1 SGDLS and CDR2 YYNGEE. The CDR3 is made up of 16 amino acids. The CDR3 sequence: CASSVRGDRVVDEQYF. In DNA form, the CDR3 reads TGTGCCAGCAGCGTAAGGGGAGACAGGGTGGTTGACGAGCAGTACTTC.

This chain connects TRBV29-1 to TRBJ2-2; maybe TRBD1 (5 bases). The CDR3 is made up of 12 amino acids. V was clipped by 2 bases and J by 4 bases, with 5 bases between them. Per germline, CDR1 SQVTM and CDR2 ANQGSEA. The DNA of the CDR3 is TGCAGCGTTGAAACAGGCACCGGGGAGCTGTTTTTT. The encoded protein is CSVETGTGELFF.

The chain carries TRBV30 and TRBJ1-4; 9 positions match TRBD1. Germline V gene data show CDR1 as GTSNPN and CDR2 as SVGIG (reference sequence). This CDR3 is built from 14 residues. V trimming: 3 bases; J trimming: 7 bases; junction bases outside the gene matches: 6. The CDR3 DNA reads as TGTGCCTGGAGCCTACAGGGGGCGGGTGAAAAACTGTTTTTT. It specifies CAWSLQGAGEKLFF.

The rearrangement joins TRBV28 to TRBJ1-2; D unclear. The CDR3 length is 12 residues. Per the germline V gene, CDR1 is MDHEN and CDR2 is SYDVKM. V was pared by 6 bases and J by 2 bases, with 7 bases between. DNA for the CDR3: TGTGCCAGCAGGGGGAGAAACTATGGCTACACCTTC. Protein: CASRGRNYGYTF.

The chain carries TRBV19 and TRBJ1-5, with 8 bases identical to TRBD1. V was pared by 6 bases and J by 6 bases, with 13 bases of the junction left unmatched. The CDR3 contains 16 residues. The germline CDR1 and CDR2 sequences are LNHDA and SQIVND (reference sequence). The CDR3 nucleotides are TGTGCCAGTAGAGACTACGACAGGGGTGTTTCTCAGCCCCAGCATTTT. This codes for CASRDYDRGVSQPQHF.

V gene TRBV6-1 combines with J gene TRBJ2-7; 8 bases align to TRBD1. CDR1 is MNHNS and CDR2 is SASEGT in the germline V gene. Losses at the gene ends were 2 bases for V and 6 bases for J; bases not matched to a gene: 9. This CDR3 is 15 amino acids long. The CDR3 loop is CASSEPGTGLIEQYF. The CDR3 nucleotides are TGTGCCAGCAGTGAACCCGGGACAGGTCTTATCGAGCAGTACTTC.

Here the CDR3 reads CASALGGDKNIQYF. CDR3 DNA: TGTGCCTCCGCCCTGGGGGGAGACAAAAACATTCAGTACTTC. The V call is TRBV10-3, the J call TRBJ2-4; D may be TRBD2 (6 bases). From germline, CDR1 is ENHRY and CDR2 SYGVKD. V was pared by 11 bases and J by 3 bases, with 17 bases between. This CDR3 spans 14 amino acids.

The chain employs TRBV2 and TRBJ1-1; 7 nucleotides agree with TRBD1. With V trimmed by 7 bases and J by 6 bases, 11 bases remained unmatched. The CDR3 contains 14 residues. In germline, CDR1 is SNHLY, CDR2 FYNNEI. CDR3 sequence reads: CASTQGGFRAEAFF. The CDR3 coding sequence is TGTGCCAGCACCCAGGGGGGTTTTCGGGCTGAAGCTTTCTTT.

The chain carries TRBV13 and TRBJ2-7, with TRBD2 matching over 7 bases. The junction had 8 bases not matched to a gene; V was cut back by 5 bases and J by 1 base. Germline V gene lookup returns CDR1 PRHDT and CDR2 FYEKMQ (reference sequence). This CDR3 region has 15 residues. CDR3: CASSHGGGVSYEQYF. In DNA, the CDR3 is TGTGCCAGCAGCCATGGGGGGGGTGTTTCCTACGAGCAGTACTTC.

V and J are TRBV4-1 and TRBJ2-5, with 10 bases identical to TRBD1. This CDR3 region has 18 residues. The ends lost 3 bases at V and 5 bases at J; junction bases unmatched: 15. The V gene's germline CDR1 is MGHRA and CDR2 YSYEKL. For the CDR3, the DNA is TGCGCCAGCAGCCATGATTCCCTTGACAGGGGGCGCTTGGAGACCCAGTACTTC. This encodes CASSHDSLDRGRLETQYF.

The genes are TRBV10-2 and TRBJ1-2; TRBD1 matches 11 bases. The germline V gene encodes CDR1 WSHSY and CDR2 SAAADI. The J segment lost 8 bases and the V segment lost 6 bases, leaving 5 bases of the junction unmatched. This CDR3 has 13 residues. CDR3 residues: CASSGQGAKGYTF. DNA for the CDR3: TGCGCCAGCAGCGGACAGGGGGCGAAAGGCTACACCTTC.

V gene TRBV5-1 combines with J gene TRBJ2-1; no firm D call. The V gene's germline CDR1 is SGHRS and CDR2 YFSETQ. V was cut by 2 bases and J by 8 bases, with 8 bases left in between. This CDR3 contains 12 residues. DNA of the CDR3: TGCGCCAGCAGCTTCAATCGGGATGAGCAGTTCTTC. This translates into CASSFNRDEQFF.

The rearrangement links TRBV10-1 to TRBJ1-1; D is unclear. Germline CDR1 reads WNHNN; CDR2 reads SYGVQD (reference sequence). V dropped 0 bases and J dropped 5 bases, with 16 bases sitting between them. CDR3 size: 16 residues. CDR3 in DNA: TGCGCCAGCAGTGAGTCAGGGAATATCCCGGGGACTGAAGCTTTCTTT. Encoded protein: CASSESGNIPGTEAFF.

This clone was seen a few times. The V call is TRBV30, the J call TRBJ1-1; 8 nucleotides align to TRBD1. Germline CDR1 and CDR2: GTSNPN and SVGIG (reference sequence). V lost 5 bases, J lost 1 base, and 0 bases stayed unmatched. The CDR3 length is 12 residues. This CDR3 is CAWDRGNTEAFF. The CDR3 DNA follows: TGTGCCTGGGACAGGGGGAACACTGAAGCTTTCTTT.

This clone was picked up one time. This chain joins TRBV6-1 and TRBJ1-2; D unclear. The CDR3 has 12 residues. V was pared by 6 bases and J by 1 base, with 6 bases between. The V gene's germline CDR1 is MNHNS and CDR2 SASEGT. The CDR3 here is CASSLDNYGYTF. CDR3 nucleotides: TGTGCCAGCAGCCTAGATAACTATGGCTACACCTTC.

The chain has TRBV5-1 and TRBJ2-1; 11 nucleotides match TRBD2. The CDR3 sequence is 15 residues long. Germline CDR1 SGHRS, CDR2 YFSETQ. V trimming: 3 bases; J trimming: 6 bases; junction bases outside the gene matches: 5. The CDR3 DNA follows: TGCGCCAGCAGCTCTAGCGGGGGGCCCCGCAATGAGCAGTTCTTC. Translation: CASSSSGGPRNEQFF.

The CDR3: CSVRTSSNQPQHF. The CDR3 DNA follows: TGCAGCGTCAGGACAAGTAGCAATCAGCCCCAGCATTTT. The chain joins TRBV29-1 to TRBJ1-5; D might be TRBD1 (5 bases). V was clipped by 6 bases and J by 0 bases, with 9 bases between them. CDR3 length equals 13 residues. Looked up from germline, CDR1 is SQVTM and CDR2 is ANQGSEA.

The V and J genes are TRBV6-4 and TRBJ1-1; 7 bases agree with TRBD1. Germline CDR1 is MRHNA and CDR2 is SNTAGT. The CDR3 consists of 16 residues. V shed 5 bases and J 5 bases; nucleotides not matched to a gene: 14. The CDR3 coding sequence is TGTGCCAGCAGTCCGGGGAGCTACTTGACAGGGACTGAAGCTTTCTTT. Translating gives CASSPGSYLTGTEAFF.

The chain joins TRBV6-5 to TRBJ2-7, with 10 bases lining up with TRBD1. Germline values: CDR1 MNHEY, CDR2 SVGAGI. The J segment lost 0 bases and the V segment lost 7 bases, leaving 6 bases of the junction unmatched. There are 15 residues in the CDR3. In nucleotides, the CDR3 is TGTGCCAGCACTCCCGGGACAGGGGTCTCCTACGAGCAGTACTTC. Translated, it gives CASTPGTGVSYEQYF.